A selection of T cell receptor beta chains follows, all from one sample in a study of blood T cell repertoires in COVID-19. Repertoires were generated with immunoSEQ multiplex PCR, while TCRdb's copy carries only in-frame clones and drops some. The sample records about 240,000 clones, approximately 85% being singletons. Sequences were obtained from peripheral blood. The receptors were gathered from a woman in her sixties or seventies with acute or convalescent COVID-19. Each CDR3 is given with its conserved first and last residue. Each record gives: D gene, V gene, clone size, J gene, CDR3 protein, CDR3 DNA. The D gene is left open where the match is weak. Clone size, where shown, is once, few, many, or a class for clones that have expanded.

NA	TRBV5-8	NA	TRBJ2-1	CASSPQEAYNEQFF	TGTGCCAGCAGCCCTCAGGAGGCCTACAATGAGCAGTTCTTC
NA	TRBV27	NA	TRBJ1-2	CASSWDMRGGYTF	TGTGCCAGCAGTTGGGACATGAGGGGTGGCTACACCTTC
TRBD2	TRBV6-1	NA	TRBJ2-3	CASSEMGLAADTQYF	TGTGCCAGCAGTGAAATGGGACTAGCTGCAGATACGCAGTATTTT
TRBD1	TRBV6-1	NA	TRBJ1-5	CASSEGTGGNQPQHF	TGTGCCAGCAGTGAAGGGACAGGGGGCAATCAGCCCCAGCATTTT
TRBD1	TRBV5-4	NA	TRBJ1-2	CASSGRDRDYGYTF	TGTGCCAGCAGCGGCCGGGACAGGGACTATGGCTACACCTTC
TRBD1	TRBV29-1	NA	TRBJ2-3	CSVEGTGQSTDTQYF	TGCAGCGTTGAAGGGACAGGTCAATCCACAGATACGCAGTATTTT
NA	TRBV7-8	NA	TRBJ1-1	CASSLSGTPMNTEAFF	TGTGCCAGCAGCTTATCCGGGACTCCCATGAACACTGAAGCTTTCTTT
NA	TRBV15	NA	TRBJ2-7	CATSDLLQDFSYEQYF	TGTGCCACCTCAGACCTTTTACAGGATTTCTCCTACGAGCAGTACTTC
TRBD1	TRBV2	NA	TRBJ2-5	CASTSLGTGASTQYF	TGTGCCAGTACGAGCCTGGGGACAGGGGCTTCAACCCAGTACTTC
TRBD1	TRBV2	NA	TRBJ1-2	CASRKDRTKDGYTF	TGTGCCAGCAGGAAGGACAGGACGAAGGATGGCTACACCTTC
NA	TRBV6-1	NA	TRBJ2-1	CASSEDLGTLRQFF	TGTGCCAGCAGTGAAGACCTTGGGACATTAAGGCAGTTCTTC
TRBD1	TRBV10-3	once	TRBJ1-1	CAISEGTGGGGTEAFF	TGTGCCATCAGTGAGGGAACAGGGGGCGGCGGCACTGAAGCTTTCTTT